The 9 T cell receptor beta chains in this list originate from one sample, sequenced in a study of T cell repertoires in cytomegalovirus infection. Antigen specificity for these receptors is unknown. TCRdb re-called the reads through MiXCR, storing one row per CDR3 protein. The data show hundreds of thousands of distinct CDR3 sequences, 40% to 50% seen once. Sequences were derived from cultured PBMCs, sampled from culture after CMV antigen stimulation. Source of these receptors: a human donor in good health (CMV status not recorded). Some clones in this sample may be carry-over from other donors' samples.

The genes are TRBV24-1 and TRBJ2-1, with 9 nucleotides matching TRBD2. The germline gives CDR1 KGHDR, CDR2 SFDVKD. The V and J ends lost 2 bases and 2 bases, in that order; junction bases with no gene match: 3. The length of the CDR3 is 16 residues. The CDR3 protein is CATSDSGGGAYNEQFF. CDR3 bases: TGTGCCACCAGTGATTCCGGCGGGGGGGCCTACAATGAGCAGTTCTTC.

This clonotype was seen a handful of times. The CDR3 loop reads CASSLALAQNTDTQYF. CDR3 DNA sequence: TGCGCCAGCAGCTTGGCCTTGGCGCAGAACACAGATACGCAGTATTTT. J is TRBJ2-3 and V is TRBV5-1; D uncertain. The germline V and J ends were trimmed by 0 bases and 2 bases, with 13 bases remaining between them. The CDR3 has 16 residues. Per germline, CDR1 SGHRS and CDR2 YFSETQ.

V usage is TRBV7-2 and J usage is TRBJ2-7, with D possibly called TRBD1 or TRBD2 (5 bases each). The germline V gene encodes CDR1 SGHTA and CDR2 FQGNSA. CDR3 length: 14 residues. The germline V and J ends were trimmed by 2 bases and 6 bases, with 14 bases remaining between them. The CDR3 sequence is CASSLWGKGTEQYF. DNA of the CDR3: TGTGCCAGCAGCTTATGGGGGAAGGGGACCGAGCAGTACTTC.

This chain connects TRBV11-2 to TRBJ1-2, with D tentatively TRBD1 (5 bases). The germline CDR1 and CDR2 sequences are SGHAT and FQNNGV. The V gene lost 7 bases and the J gene lost 9 bases, with 21 bases spanning the gap. The CDR3 spans 14 residues. The CDR3 protein is CASTLGDGLSSYTF. The CDR3 DNA is TGTGCCAGCACACTAGGGGACGGCTTGTCGAGCTACACCTTC.

The V gene is TRBV20-1, the J gene TRBJ2-3; no definite D call. V was pared by 8 bases and J by 2 bases, with 11 bases between. CDR1 is DFQATT and CDR2 is SNEGSKA in the germline V gene (reference sequence). This CDR3 region has 12 residues. The CDR3 coding sequence is TGCAGTACTACTCCTCCCACAGATACGCAGTATTTT. The encoded protein is CSTTPPTDTQYF.

The chain uses TRBV12-3 or TRBV12-4 and TRBJ1-5, with D hard to call. The CDR3 contains 14 residues. The V gene lost 8 bases and the J gene lost 3 bases, with 14 bases spanning the gap. The CDR3 nucleotides are TGTGCCAGCGCTATCGGGGTTGCCAATCAGCCCCAGCATTTT. Its translation: CASAIGVANQPQHF.

This clonotype has just one count. The chain has TRBV24-1 and TRBJ1-2; maybe TRBD1 (5 bases). Trimming removed 9 bases at V and 2 bases at J, with 15 bases between. CDR1 is KGHDR and CDR2 is SFDVKD in the germline V gene. The CDR3 is made up of 14 amino acids. The CDR3 sequence is CATGRAGDNYGYTF. CDR3 DNA sequence: TGTGCCACCGGCCGTGCGGGGGACAACTATGGCTACACCTTC.

The rearrangement links TRBV10-2 to TRBJ1-5; weak D call: TRBD1 (6 bases). The CDR3 runs to 13 residues. Germline loops: CDR1 WSHSY, CDR2 SAAADI. The V gene lost 4 bases and the J gene lost 6 bases, with 10 bases spanning the gap. In DNA, the CDR3 is TGCGCCAGCAGTGGGGGGGCGACTCAGCCCCAGCATTTT. Translated, it gives CASSGGATQPQHF.

This clonotype occurred a few times. V usage is TRBV12-5 and J usage is TRBJ2-7; D gene unclear. Trimming removed 5 bases from V and 4 bases from J, with 15 bases in between. The CDR3 loop spans 14 amino acids. The germline CDR1 and CDR2 sequences are LGHNT and FRNRAP. CDR3 loop: CASGILGPEYEQYF. The CDR3 bases are TGTGCTAGTGGTATTCTAGGGCCGGAGTACGAGCAGTACTTC.